The 19 T cell receptor beta chains in this list originate from one sample, sequenced in a study of T cells expressing NK-cell markers. No DNA is given; TCRdb re-called the 5' RACE reads and lists each CDR3 protein once. In total, the table holds roughly 450,000 distinct CDR3 sequences. Material: blood T cells: a sorted CD56 or NKG2C T cell subset, CD4+ or CD8+ T cells, or bulk PBMC T cells (not recorded which). The receptors stem from a woman in her fifties or sixties in good health.

The rearrangement uses TRBV20-1 and TRBJ2-1; TCRdb's assignment of TRBD1 cannot be checked, as there is no DNA. Germline CDR1 is DFQATT and CDR2 is SNEGSKA (reference sequence). This CDR3 has 15 amino acids. CDR3: CSARVAGQVYNEQFF.

This chain links TRBV6-6 with TRBJ2-1; checking the TCRdb D call of TRBD1 is not possible without DNA. This CDR3 has 13 residues. Germline CDR1 and CDR2: MNHNY and SVGAGI (reference sequence). The chain's CDR3 is CASSLGGTGKQFF.

The genes are TRBV10-3 and TRBJ2-3; the D gene TCRdb calls, TRBD1, cannot be checked with no DNA. Germline assignment: CDR1 ENHRY and CDR2 SYGVKD. The CDR3 contains 16 residues. CDR3 region: CAISLTGEESTDTQYF.

The chain is built from TRBV10-3 and TRBJ2-4; TCRdb reports TRBD2, a call that lacks DNA to check it against. This CDR3 has 16 amino acids. The V gene's germline CDR1 is ENHRY and CDR2 SYGVKD. The CDR3 sequence: CAISPGLAGGENIQYF.

The chain joins TRBV28 to TRBJ2-2; TCRdb returns TRBD2, unconfirmable since there is no DNA. The germline V gene encodes CDR1 MDHEN and CDR2 SYDVKM. The length of the CDR3 is 16 residues. This CDR3 reads CASSSLAGGYTGELFF.

The J gene is TRBJ1-1, the V gene TRBV9; the D call from TCRdb, TRBD1, cannot be confirmed without DNA. CDR3 length: 13 amino acids. Germline loops: CDR1 SGDLS, CDR2 YYNGEE. This CDR3 is CASSVWGGTEAFF.

V and J are TRBV12-3 or TRBV12-4 and TRBJ2-1; TCRdb picks TRBD1, but there is no DNA to check that call. The CDR3 is 14 amino acids. The CDR3 spells CASRGDSSYNEQFF.

The chain carries TRBV6-6 and TRBJ2-1. The germline V gene encodes CDR1 MNHNY and CDR2 SVGAGI (reference sequence). CDR3 size: 12 residues. The CDR3 protein is CASSYSSSDPIF.

The chain joins TRBV24-1 to TRBJ1-2. This CDR3 has 11 amino acids. Germline V gene lookup returns CDR1 KGHDR and CDR2 SFDVKD. This CDR3 is CATTSFGGYTF.

The chain's CDR3 is CASSHTGKSNTEAFF. The chain links TRBV5-1 to TRBJ1-1; checking the TCRdb D call of TRBD1 is not possible without DNA. Looked up from germline, CDR1 is SGHRS and CDR2 is YFSETQ. This CDR3 has 15 amino acids.

The genes are TRBV28 and TRBJ2-5; the TCRdb D gene call, TRBD2, has no DNA to confirm it. CDR3 length: 15 amino acids. Looked up from germline, CDR1 is MDHEN and CDR2 is SYDVKM. CDR3: CASSPAGGRKETQYF.

The V call is TRBV29-1, the J call TRBJ2-1; there is no DNA to check the TCRdb D call of TRBD1. Per germline, CDR1 SQVTM and CDR2 ANQGSEA. The CDR3 covers 18 residues. This chain's CDR3 is CSVELRQGVQREYNEQFF.

V is TRBV4-1 and J is TRBJ2-1; TCRdb proposes TRBD2, but this gene call is untestable without DNA. Germline V lookup: CDR1 MGHRA, CDR2 YSYEKL. The CDR3 loop spans 14 amino acids. The CDR3 region is CASTNGRAWGEQFF.

This chain connects TRBV20-1 to TRBJ2-4; TCRdb outputs TRBD1, but without DNA this stays unchecked. CDR1 DFQATT and CDR2 SNEGSKA come from the germline V gene (reference sequence). CDR3 size: 14 residues. The CDR3 reads CSASEDSRGGIQYF.

The genes are TRBV15 and TRBJ2-7. The germline V gene has CDR1 LNHNV and CDR2 YYDKDF (reference sequence). The CDR3 consists of 16 residues. CDR3 region: CATSTPRLGSKYEQYF.

V gene TRBV11-3 combines with J gene TRBJ1-1; TCRdb picks TRBD1, but there is no DNA to check that call. Germline V gene data show CDR1 as SGHNT and CDR2 as YENEEA. The CDR3 runs 13 residues. The chain's CDR3 is CASSLGPNGVAFF.

This chain uses TRBV27 with TRBJ1-2; the D call from TCRdb, TRBD1, cannot be confirmed without DNA. Germline V gene sequence: CDR1 MNHEY, CDR2 SMNVEV (reference sequence). The CDR3 runs to 17 residues. The CDR3 sequence: CASSSRTGTQQARGYTF.

This chain uses TRBV6-6 with TRBJ2-2; lacking DNA, the TRBD2 call made by TCRdb goes unchecked. Germline CDR1 MNHNY, CDR2 SVGAGI (reference sequence). CDR3 length: 19 residues. Here the CDR3 reads CASSPRRGKAGLEIGELFF.

This chain uses TRBV15 with TRBJ1-1. In germline, CDR1 is LNHNV, CDR2 YYDKDF (reference sequence). The CDR3 is made up of 13 amino acids. This chain's CDR3 is CATSSARLPEAFF.